These 2 T cell receptor beta chains were sequenced from one sample in a study of blood T cell repertoires in COVID-19 (dated by TCRdb to between 2020 and 2021). Libraries were prepared through the immunoSEQ multiplex PCR assay. TCRdb retrieved this table from immuneACCESS and kept in-frame rearrangements only. Not all clones are present; in checked studies, unresolved V genes account for under half, and no reason is known for the remainder. The table for this sample lists about 78,000 clones; around nine tenths of them were counted only once. Clones ranked in the top ten supply roughly 5% of the sample. Material for sequencing was peripheral blood. The origin of the receptors is a woman at least 80 years old with active or convalescent COVID-19.

This rearrangement joins TRBV28 to TRBJ1-2; no clear D gene. V was trimmed by 1 base and J by 4 bases, leaving 10 bases between them. This CDR3 is 14 amino acids long. Germline V lookup: CDR1 MDHEN, CDR2 SYDVKM. DNA of the CDR3: TGTGCCAGCAGTTTATCCGAGACTTCCTATGGCTACACCTTC. Its translation is CASSLSETSYGYTF.

This clone appeared a single time. The V call is TRBV11-2, the J call TRBJ2-2, with TRBD2 matching 12 bases. Per germline, CDR1 SGHAT and CDR2 FQNNGV. The CDR3 contains 15 residues. After removal of 5 bases from V and 4 bases from J, the junction contained 2 bases not matched to a gene. The chain's CDR3 is CASSQGLAGTGELFF. The CDR3 DNA is TGTGCCAGCAGCCAGGGACTAGCGGGCACCGGGGAGCTGTTTTTT.